Described below is a single T cell receptor beta chain sequence and its context. This record belongs to a study of blood T cell repertoires in COVID-19. Across the study: Some COVID-19 samples were acute and others convalescent; all came from the United States, Italy and Spain. In each case, the material was cDNA or gDNA derived from T cells, B-cell-depleted T cells, or PBMCs.

Under the authors' procedure: Reference gene primer amplification gave nucleated cell count estimates. The assay was immunoSEQ multiplex PCR, and TCRdb's table has in-frame clones only and misses some. The D gene and trimming were derived from the DNA, and the V and J assignments and clone size from that table. This table holds 250,000 or so clones, roughly 86% found once. CDR1 and CDR2 from the germline V gene are LGHDT and YNNKEL (reference sequence). V was clipped by 3 bases and J by 4 bases; unmatched bases: 1. The CDR3 length is 14 residues. One Seattle source followed patients from active infection through their disease course.

This sequence joins TRBV3-1 (or the pseudogene TRBV3-2) and TRBJ2-5, with 11 nucleotides matching TRBD2. This TCR was sampled from a woman in her fifties or sixties with COVID-19, enrolled during active disease. The sample consisted of peripheral blood. The chain's CDR3 is CASSHGLAGETQYF. The CDR3 DNA is TGTGCCAGCAGCCATGGACTAGCGGGAGAGACCCAGTACTTC.